This T cell receptor beta chain came from a study of T and B cells in COVID-19 patients. Study-wide results and limits: In COVID-19 patients, T cell receptor beta variable and joining gene use was reportedly strongly skewed.

There are a few counts of this clonotype. Antigen specificity is unknown. CDR1 and CDR2 (germline): MNHEY, SVGAGI. The CDR3 spans 18 residues. Deletions cut 2 bases from V and 4 bases from J, with 21 bases between. Multiplex PCR with BIOMED2 TRB-A/B primer pools amplified TRB rearrangements. Using its own MiXCR run on the multiplex PCR reads, TCRdb lists one record per CDR3 protein. The data show about 11,000 distinct CDR3 sequences, approximately 29% seen once. TRB was amplified from about 250-500 ng of blood genomic DNA. The TCR originated in a human donor who had recovered from COVID-19. Sequences were obtained from blood. The chain carries TRBV6-5 and TRBJ1-5; D is possibly TRBD1 (6 bases). The CDR3 DNA sequence: TGTGCCAGCAGTTACCCGATGACAGGTATTAAGCAGAATCAGCCCCAGCATTTT. Encoded protein: CASSYPMTGIKQNQPQHF.